The 17 T cell receptor beta chains in this list originate from one sample, sequenced in a study of T cells after yellow fever vaccination. TCRdb reprocessed the 5' RACE reads via MiXCR and lists one record per CDR3 protein. The table lists about 340,000 distinct CDR3 sequences, about 4% of them singletons. The source was PBMCs, collected 5 days after the yellow fever booster vaccination. The receptors come from a man between 18 and 29 years old who received the YFV17D yellow fever vaccine.

This clonotype was counted only a few times. This chain uses TRBV12-3 or TRBV12-4 with TRBJ2-3; a weak D match, TRBD2 (6 bases). Trimming removed 1 base from V and 3 bases from J, with 23 bases in between. The CDR3 spans 19 residues. Written as DNA, the CDR3 is TGTGCCAGCAGTTTAGAGGGCCGAGGCTATTGGCGGGGAACAGATACGCAGTATTTT. This encodes CASSLEGRGYWRGTDTQYF.

The rearrangement joins TRBV5-1 to TRBJ2-6; TRBD1 matches at 7 bases. The germline V gene has CDR1 SGHRS and CDR2 YFSETQ. V lost 1 base and J lost 2; bases outside the gene matches: 3. The CDR3 spans 16 residues. CDR3 sequence: CASSLRGTAGANVLTF. The CDR3 DNA reads as TGCGCCAGCAGCTTGCGAGGGACAGCTGGGGCCAACGTCCTGACTTTC.

This clonotype was detected a few times. V and J are TRBV6-5 and TRBJ1-2, with D maybe TRBD1 (6 bases). Germline V gene sequence: CDR1 MNHEY, CDR2 SVGAGI. The CDR3 loop spans 15 amino acids. Trimming removed 0 bases at V and 4 bases at J, with 12 bases between. The chain's CDR3 is CASSYSYRVSYGYTF. The CDR3 bases are TGTGCCAGCAGTTACTCTTACAGGGTTAGCTATGGCTACACCTTC.

This clonotype was counted at least ten times. The J gene is TRBJ2-3, the V gene TRBV11-2; D is uncertain. The CDR3 is 14 residues long. Between the trimmed V and J ends, which lost 2 bases and 11 bases, there was a span of 17 bases. Looked up from germline, CDR1 is SGHAT and CDR2 is FQNNGV. CDR3 in amino acids: CASSLSLSSEWQYF. Here the CDR3 DNA reads TGTGCCAGCAGCTTAAGCCTCTCGTCGGAGTGGCAGTATTTT.

In this sample, this clonotype turned up many times. V and J are TRBV12-3 or TRBV12-4 and TRBJ2-1; 7 bases line up with TRBD1. With V trimmed by 6 bases and J by 1 base, 6 bases remained unmatched. The CDR3 loop spans 15 amino acids. The CDR3 DNA reads TGTGCCAGCAGCCGAGGGACAGTTTCCTACAATGAGCAGTTCTTC. Its protein is CASSRGTVSYNEQFF.

This clonotype has ten or more counts. V and J are TRBV7-7 and TRBJ2-7, with 7 bases matching TRBD2. The J segment lost 5 bases and the V segment lost 5 bases, leaving 9 bases of the junction unmatched. Germline V gene data show CDR1 as SSHAT and CDR2 as FNYEAQ (reference sequence). The CDR3 runs 14 residues. DNA of the CDR3: TGTGCCAGCAGCCTCGGGGGAGGGGTCAACGAGCAGTACTTC. This codes for CASSLGGGVNEQYF.

This clonotype showed up just a few times. The rearrangement links TRBV6-1 to TRBJ2-7; possibly TRBD1 for D (6 bases). Trimming removed 7 bases from V and 0 bases from J, with 10 bases in between. The CDR3 has 13 residues. CDR1 is MNHNS, CDR2 SASEGT, per germline. The CDR3 bases are TGTGCCAGCACTGGACAGAACTCCTACGAGCAGTACGTC. It translates to CASTGQNSYEQYV.

The chain joins TRBV20-1 to TRBJ1-1; no clear D gene. This CDR3 is built from 14 residues. Germline V CDR1 and CDR2: DFQATT, SNEGSKA (reference sequence). The V and J ends lost 7 bases and 1 base respectively, with 16 bases between them. The CDR3 here is CSGPRVGWNTEAFF. The CDR3 coding sequence is TGCAGTGGCCCCCGGGTAGGATGGAACACTGAAGCTTTCTTT.

This clonotype was seen ten or more times. CDR3 sequence reads: CASSPPSGNTEAFF. Written as DNA, the CDR3 is TGTGCCAGCTCACCACCGTCCGGGAACACTGAAGCTTTCTTT. The chain is built from TRBV18 and TRBJ1-1, with no clear D. Per germline, CDR1 KGHSH and CDR2 LQKENI. Trimming removed 0 bases at V and 1 base at J, with 6 bases between. The CDR3 extends over 14 amino acids. Full variable domain (remainder filled in from reference TRBV18 and TRBJ1-1): NAGVMQNPRHLVRRRGQEARLRCSPMKGHSHVYWYRQLPEEGLKFMVYLQKENIIDESGMPKERFSAEFPKEGPSILRIQQVVRGDSAAYFCASSPPSGNTEAFFGQGTRLTVV.

Only a few counts were recorded for this clonotype. The genes are TRBV6-2 or TRBV6-3 and TRBJ2-5, with 14 nucleotides matching TRBD2. This CDR3 is built from 16 residues. Germline V CDR1 and CDR2: MNHEY, SVGEGT. J was trimmed by 3 bases and V by 2 bases; bases with no gene match: 2. CDR3 in amino acids: CASSYGLAGGEETQYF. Here the CDR3 DNA reads TGTGCCAGCAGTTACGGACTAGCGGGGGGAGAAGAGACCCAGTACTTC.

The chain uses TRBV5-6 and TRBJ2-7; TRBD1 matches at 8 bases. Trimming at V came to 2 bases and at J to 5 bases, leaving 6 bases not matched to a gene. There are 14 residues in the CDR3. Germline CDR1 is SGHDT and CDR2 is YYEEEE. Here the CDR3 reads CASSFGQGSHEQYV. The CDR3 DNA follows: TGTGCCAGCAGCTTCGGACAGGGAAGCCACGAGCAGTACGTC.

This clonotype has at least ten counts. CDR3 residues: CSAYIRVEQFF. The CDR3 bases are TGCAGTGCCTATATCCGGGTTGAGCAGTTCTTC. The chain has TRBV20-1 and TRBJ2-1; D not certain. From germline, CDR1 is DFQATT and CDR2 SNEGSKA (reference sequence). The CDR3 length is 11 residues. The V end lost 6 bases, the J end lost 9 bases, and 12 bases lay between the germline ends.

This clonotype occurred many times. The rearrangement uses TRBV9 and TRBJ2-2; 8 bases agree with TRBD2. V was clipped by 2 bases and J by 1 base; unmatched bases: 4. The CDR3 totals 16 residues. Germline lookup yields CDR1 SGDLS and CDR2 YYNGEE. Here the CDR3 DNA reads TGTGCCAGCAGCGTCGTACTAGCGGAGAACACCGGGGAGCTGTTTTTT. It is translated as CASSVVLAENTGELFF.

There are many counts of this clonotype. The V call is TRBV2, the J call TRBJ2-2; D is unresolved. CDR3 length: 15 amino acids. The germline gives CDR1 SNHLY, CDR2 FYNNEI. Trimming cost V 6 bases and J 0 bases, with 11 bases left between them. The CDR3 sequence is CASRALPANTGELFF. CDR3 nucleotide sequence: TGTGCCAGCAGGGCCCTTCCTGCGAACACCGGGGAGCTGTTTTTT. The full variable domain, in which reference TRBV2 and TRBJ2-2 provide the parts outside the CDR3, is EPEVTQTPSHQVTQMGQEVILRCVPISNHLYFYWYRQILGQKVEFLVSFYNNEISEKSEIFDDQFSVERPDGSNFTLKIRSTKLEDSAMYFCASRALPANTGELFFGEGSRLTVL.

This clonotype has ten or more counts. V gene TRBV9 combines with J gene TRBJ1-2, with a weak D call TRBD1 (5 bases). This CDR3 region has 14 residues. Germline V CDR1 and CDR2: SGDLS, YYNGEE. The V end was cut by 4 bases, the J end by 2 bases, with 12 bases between. Here the CDR3 DNA reads TGTGCCAGCAGCTCGATGACAGTGAACTATGGCTACACCTTC. Protein: CASSSMTVNYGYTF.

This clonotype was seen more than once but under ten times. This chain uses TRBV19 with TRBJ1-5; D might be TRBD1 (5 bases). The CDR3 is made up of 13 amino acids. V was shortened by 7 bases and J by 2 bases, with 9 bases between the two germline ends. CDR1 and CDR2 (germline): LNHDA, SQIVND (reference sequence). CDR3 bases: TGTGCCAGTACAGGGTTAGGCAATCAGCCCCAGCATTTT. Protein: CASTGLGNQPQHF.

This clonotype was observed a few times. This sequence joins TRBV7-9 and TRBJ2-7; a possible D gene is TRBD1 (6 bases). Trimming took off 5 bases at V and 3 bases at J, with 11 bases between the two ends. This CDR3 is 13 amino acids long. The germline CDR1 and CDR2 sequences are SEHNR and FQNEAQ (reference sequence). The CDR3 nucleotides are TGTGCCAGCAGCACCCGGACAGTCTACGAGCAGTACTTC. Translating gives CASSTRTVYEQYF.